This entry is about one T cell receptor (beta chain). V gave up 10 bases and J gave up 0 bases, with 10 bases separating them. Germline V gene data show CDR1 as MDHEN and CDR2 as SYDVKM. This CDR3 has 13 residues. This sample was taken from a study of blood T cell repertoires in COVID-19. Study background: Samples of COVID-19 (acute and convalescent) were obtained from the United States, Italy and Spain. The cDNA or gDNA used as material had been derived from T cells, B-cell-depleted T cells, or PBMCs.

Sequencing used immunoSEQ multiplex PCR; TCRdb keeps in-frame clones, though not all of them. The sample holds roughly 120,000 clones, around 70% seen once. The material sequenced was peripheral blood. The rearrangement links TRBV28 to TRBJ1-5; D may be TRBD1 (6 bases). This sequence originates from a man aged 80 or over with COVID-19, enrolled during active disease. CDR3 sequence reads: CAIQGYSNQPQHF. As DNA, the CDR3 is TGTGCCATTCAGGGGTATAGCAATCAGCCCCAGCATTTT.